This T cell receptor (beta chain) is drawn from a study of blood T cells in healthy people across ages. General observations from the study: While age rose, TCR beta diversity per million T cells dropped in a roughly linear way.

This clonotype occurred many times. Its antigen is currently unknown. Primers used in a second PCR of roughly 7 to 12 cycles were a sample-barcoded 5' primer and a J-beta primer mix. Each of the cDNA molecules was tagged by a template-switch adaptor with 12 random nucleotides. TCRdb fed the 5' RACE reads into MiXCR, producing one record per CDR3 protein. The sample includes 1.5 million to 2 million distinct CDR3 sequences, 28% of them seen just once. The CDR3 sequence is 13 residues long. Trimming removed 2 bases at V and 3 bases at J, with 7 bases between. The germline V gene encodes CDR1 SEHNR and CDR2 FQNEAQ (reference sequence).

This sequence originates from a woman aged 25 to 45 in good health. J is TRBJ2-5 and V is TRBV7-9; tentatively, D is TRBD1 (5 bases). The material sequenced was blood. The CDR3 sequence is CASSLSGKETQYF. CDR3 nucleotide sequence: TGTGCCAGCAGCTTATCAGGGAAAGAGACCCAGTACTTC. Full variable domain (remainder filled in from reference TRBV7-9 and TRBJ2-5): DTGVSQNPRHKITKRGQNVTFRCDPISEHNRLYWYRQTLGQGPEFLTYFQNEAQLEKSRLLSDRFSAERPKGSFSTLEIQRTEQGDSAMYLCASSLSGKETQYFGPGTRLLVL.